One sample yielded the 20 T cell receptor beta chains listed below, sequenced in a study of vaccination and CD4 T cells after COVID-19. Their target antigens are unknown. Sequence data for DNA of cultured CD4+ T cells were generated by the Oncomine TCR Beta short-read assay. TCRdb re-analysed the PCR reads in MiXCR, keeping a single row per CDR3 protein. The table shows 15,000 to 20,000 distinct CDR3 sequences, with 29% occurring only once. Treatment reported: approximately nine-day PBMC culture with coronavirus spike peptide pools or control peptides (ViraFEST assay). Sequencing used cultured CD4+ T cells from blood. The receptor source for this set is a human donor with COVID-19.

The chain uses TRBV5-1 and TRBJ2-5; D is perhaps TRBD1 (5 bases). V lost 0 bases and J 1 base, leaving 10 bases between the germline ends. The CDR3 is made up of 15 amino acids. Germline V CDR1 and CDR2: SGHRS, YFSETQ. CDR3 amino acids: CASSLAQGGQETQYF. DNA for the CDR3: TGCGCCAGCAGCTTGGCGCAGGGCGGCCAAGAGACCCAGTACTTC.

This clonotype was counted only a few times. This sequence joins TRBV20-1 and TRBJ2-2; TRBD1 or TRBD2 may be the D gene (6 bases each). The CDR3 extends over 15 amino acids. CDR1 and CDR2 from the germline V gene are DFQATT and SNEGSKA (reference sequence). V lost 3 bases, J lost 4 bases, and 15 bases lay in between. DNA for the CDR3: TGCAGTGCTAGTATGACGGGGGCCAGCACCGGGGAGCTGTTTTTT. Translated, it gives CSASMTGASTGELFF.

The chain carries TRBV12-3 or TRBV12-4 and TRBJ2-1, with D uncertain. Trimming took off 0 bases at V and 8 bases at J, with 8 bases between the two ends. There are 13 residues in the CDR3. The CDR3 loop reads CASSLAFSDEQFF. The CDR3 DNA sequence: TGTGCCAGCAGTTTAGCTTTTTCTGATGAGCAGTTCTTC.

This clonotype has only a few counts. The chain employs TRBV30 and TRBJ1-6; TRBD1 matches 9 bases. The CDR3 has 15 amino acids. The germline CDR1 and CDR2 sequences are GTSNPN and SVGIG (reference sequence). The junction had 1 base not matched to a gene; V was cut back by 3 bases and J by 1 base. The CDR3 DNA follows: TGTGCCTGGAGGACAGGGGGATCCTATAATTCACCCCTCCACTTT. Its translation: CAWRTGGSYNSPLHF. Combining the CDR3 with reference TRBV30 and TRBJ1-6 gives the whole variable domain SQTIHQWPATLVQPVGSPLSLECTVEGTSNPNLYWYRQAAGRGLQLLFYSVGIGQISSEVPQNLSASRPQDRQFILSSKKLLLSDSGFYLCAWRTGGSYNSPLHFGNGTRLTVT.

The rearrangement uses TRBV12-3 or TRBV12-4 and TRBJ2-5, with 7 bases identical to TRBD1. The CDR3 sequence is 13 residues long. The V gene end was trimmed by 4 bases and the J gene end by 2 bases; junction bases not matched to a gene: 1. The DNA of the CDR3 is TGTGCCAGCAGTTCGGGACAGCAAGAGACCCAGTACTTC. Translating gives CASSSGQQETQYF.

The sample holds a few counts of this clonotype. The V and J genes are TRBV7-2 and TRBJ2-7; no clear D gene. The germline CDR1 and CDR2 sequences are SGHTA and FQGNSA. This CDR3 has 12 amino acids. Trimming removed 5 bases from V and 2 bases from J, with 7 bases in between. The CDR3 spells CASSGRTYEQYF. The CDR3 DNA reads as TGTGCCAGCAGCGGGCGGACCTACGAGCAGTACTTC.

The chain links TRBV19 to TRBJ1-5, with TRBD1 matching 8 bases. V dropped 8 bases and J dropped 1; count of bases not matched to a gene: 16. Germline assignment: CDR1 LNHDA and CDR2 SQIVND (reference sequence). The CDR3 has 18 amino acids. CDR3 loop: CASYKAGGASSSNQPQHF. The CDR3, as DNA: TGTGCCAGTTATAAGGCAGGGGGCGCAAGTTCGAGCAATCAGCCCCAGCATTTT.

V gene TRBV6-1 combines with J gene TRBJ2-7, with D tentatively TRBD1 (5 bases). In germline, CDR1 is MNHNS, CDR2 SASEGT. The CDR3 is made up of 15 amino acids. Deletions cut 7 bases from V and 0 bases from J, with 16 bases between. CDR3 in amino acids: CASTDPRAGSYEQYF. The DNA for the CDR3 is TGTGCCAGCACCGACCCCAGGGCTGGCTCCTACGAGCAGTACTTC.

The table lists this clonotype with a few counts. The chain is built from TRBV5-1 and TRBJ1-2, with D possibly being TRBD1 (6 bases). Trimming removed 0 bases at V and 4 bases at J, with 13 bases between. Germline loops: CDR1 SGHRS, CDR2 YFSETQ. The CDR3 contains 15 residues. Written as DNA, the CDR3 is TGCGCCAGCAGCTTGGCCGGGGGGCTTAGCTATGGCTACACCTTC. It yields the protein CASSLAGGLSYGYTF.

There are a few counts of this clonotype. The chain couples TRBV6-1 to TRBJ2-5, with 8 bases matching TRBD2. The CDR3 runs to 14 residues. Losses at the gene ends were 4 bases for V and 5 bases for J; bases not matched to a gene: 6. Germline V CDR1 and CDR2: MNHNS, SASEGT. This CDR3 reads CASSAGLVLETQYF. Here the CDR3 DNA reads TGTGCCAGCAGTGCGGGACTAGTTCTGGAGACCCAGTACTTC.

Worth noting for this clonotype: One end of the junction does not line up with germline, which may come from a read error. This sequence joins TRBV7-7 and TRBJ2-7, with TRBD2 identical over 8 bases. The CDR3 is 13 amino acids. The germline gives CDR1 SSHAT, CDR2 FNYEAQ (reference sequence). The CDR3 coding sequence is TGTGCTAGCAGCCCCCGGGAGGGCTACGAGCAGTACTTC. This translates into CASSPREGYEQYF. The full variable domain, completed using reference TRBV7-7 and TRBJ2-7, is GAGVSQSPRYKVTKRGQDVTLRCDPISSHATLYWYQQALGQGPEFLTYFNYEAQPDKSGLPSDRFSAERPEGSISTLTIQRTEQRDSAMYRCASSPREGYEQYFGPGTRLTVT.

This clonotype showed up just a few times. J is TRBJ1-2 and V is TRBV6-5; D gene uncertain. Deletions cut 4 bases from V and 8 bases from J, with 26 bases between. CDR1 is MNHEY and CDR2 is SVGAGI in the germline V gene. This CDR3 has 17 amino acids. CDR3 sequence reads: CASSSLPVWGGLGGYTF. As DNA, the CDR3 is TGTGCCAGCAGTTCCCTGCCGGTTTGGGGAGGGTTAGGAGGCTACACCTTC.

This chain joins TRBV7-9 and TRBJ1-6; weak D call: TRBD1 (6 bases). Trimming took off 0 bases at V and 13 bases at J, with 22 bases between the two ends. CDR1 and CDR2 from the germline V gene are SEHNR and FQNEAQ (reference sequence). The CDR3 is 17 amino acids. The CDR3 sequence is CASSLAALPGHGRPLHF. The CDR3 DNA reads as TGTGCCAGCAGCTTAGCGGCACTTCCGGGACACGGTCGCCCCCTCCACTTT.

Only a few counts were recorded for this clonotype. This chain joins TRBV19 and TRBJ1-3; D gene uncertain. The germline gives CDR1 LNHDA, CDR2 SQIVND (reference sequence). The CDR3 contains 16 residues. V shed 7 bases and J shed 0 bases, with 16 bases lying between them. DNA of the CDR3: TGTGCCAGTACTGAGGTGGCCAGTCCCTCTGGAAACACCATATATTTT. Protein sequence: CASTEVASPSGNTIYF.

This chain uses TRBV30 with TRBJ1-4; 9 nucleotides align to TRBD1. CDR3 size: 16 residues. V dropped 2 bases and J dropped 3; count of bases not matched to a gene: 7. Germline CDR1 reads GTSNPN; CDR2 reads SVGIG (reference sequence). The CDR3 region is CAWSRTGEGANEKLFF. The CDR3 DNA follows: TGTGCCTGGAGTAGGACAGGGGAAGGCGCTAATGAAAAACTGTTTTTT.

This chain connects TRBV12-3 or TRBV12-4 to TRBJ1-5, with unresolved D. CDR3 size: 14 residues. With 3 bases removed from V and 0 bases from J, the gap between germline ends came to 6 bases. CDR3 DNA sequence: TGTGCCAGCAGTTTTCACAGTAGCAATCAGCCCCAGCATTTT. Protein: CASSFHSSNQPQHF.

The J gene is TRBJ2-3, the V gene TRBV6-1, with 10 bases fitting TRBD2. V shed 6 bases and J 6 bases; nucleotides not matched to a gene: 6. The CDR3 is 14 residues long. From germline, CDR1 is MNHNS and CDR2 SASEGT. DNA for the CDR3: TGTGCCAGCAGCCGTAGCGGGGGGCCGGATACGCAGTATTTT. It encodes CASSRSGGPDTQYF.

This clonotype turned up a few times. The chain joins TRBV30 to TRBJ2-3, with TRBD2 matching 7 bases. The CDR3 runs to 14 residues. Germline V gene lookup returns CDR1 GTSNPN and CDR2 SVGIG (reference sequence). V was pared by 2 bases and J by 1 base, with 3 bases of the junction left unmatched. The CDR3 region is CAWSRAGGTDTQYF. The CDR3, as DNA: TGTGCCTGGAGTAGGGCGGGGGGCACAGATACGCAGTATTTT.

The chain carries TRBV7-2 and TRBJ2-1, with D possibly TRBD2 on 5 matching bases. The CDR3 contains 15 residues. CDR1 is SGHTA and CDR2 is FQGNSA in the germline V gene. V lost 7 bases to trimming and J lost 0 bases, with 13 bases between them. DNA of the CDR3: TGTGCCAGCACCCCAGAGCGGAGCTCCTACAATGAGCAGTTCTTC. This encodes CASTPERSSYNEQFF.

This chain connects TRBV27 to TRBJ1-1; D might be TRBD1 (5 bases). The V end was cut by 2 bases, the J end by 7 bases, with 14 bases between. Per germline, CDR1 MNHEY and CDR2 SMNVEV (reference sequence). This CDR3 is built from 14 residues. The CDR3 reads CASSLGRREGEAFF. DNA for the CDR3: TGTGCCAGCAGTTTAGGCCGCAGGGAAGGTGAAGCTTTCTTT.